This TCR beta chain was captured in a study of OX40 agonist ivuxolimab in advanced cancers. Study-level background: Partial responses were observed in three patients, of whom one had hepatocellular carcinoma and two had cutaneous melanoma.

Here immunoSEQ multiplex PCR was the method, and the copy in TCRdb shows in-frame clones only, minus some. The repertoire has about 120,000 clones, roughly nine tenths of them found once; the top ten carry 0.55%. In germline, CDR1 is GTSNPN, CDR2 SVGIG (reference sequence). J gave up 0 bases and V 3 bases, and 4 bases lay outside the gene matches. The CDR3 totals 15 residues. The material sequenced was CD4+ or CD8+ T cells sorted from blood, taken in a trial of the OX40 agonist ivuxolimab. The origin of this receptor is an adult with an advanced solid tumor such as melanoma, head and neck, liver or kidney cancer. The chain uses TRBV30 and TRBJ1-4, with 7 bases aligning to TRBD1. CDR3 sequence reads: CAWRGTAATNEKLFF. For the CDR3, the DNA is TGTGCCTGGAGGGGGACAGCTGCAACTAATGAAAAACTGTTTTTT.